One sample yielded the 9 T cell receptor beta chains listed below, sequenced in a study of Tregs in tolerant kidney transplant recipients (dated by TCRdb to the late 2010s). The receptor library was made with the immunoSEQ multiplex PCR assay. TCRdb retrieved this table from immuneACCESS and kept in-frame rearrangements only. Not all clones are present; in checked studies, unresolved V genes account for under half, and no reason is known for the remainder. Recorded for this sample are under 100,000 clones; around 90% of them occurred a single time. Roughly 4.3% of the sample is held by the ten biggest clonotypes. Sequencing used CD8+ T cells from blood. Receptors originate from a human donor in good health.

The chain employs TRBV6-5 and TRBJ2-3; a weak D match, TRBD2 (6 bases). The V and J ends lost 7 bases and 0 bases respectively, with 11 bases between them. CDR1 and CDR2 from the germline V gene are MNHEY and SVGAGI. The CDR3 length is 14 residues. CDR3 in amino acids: CASNPSASTDTQYF. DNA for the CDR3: TGTGCCAGCAATCCTAGCGCCAGCACAGATACGCAGTATTTT.

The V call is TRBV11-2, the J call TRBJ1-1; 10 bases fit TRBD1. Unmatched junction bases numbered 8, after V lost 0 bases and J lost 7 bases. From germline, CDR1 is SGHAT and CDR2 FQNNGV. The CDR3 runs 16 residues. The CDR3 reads CASSLDRDRGSDEAFF. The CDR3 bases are TGTGCCAGCAGCTTAGATCGGGACAGGGGATCCGATGAAGCTTTCTTT.

As DNA, the CDR3 is TGTGCCAGCACGAAAGCGGGGGGGTACGAGACCCAGTACTTC. Its translation is CASTKAGGYETQYF. The chain joins TRBV14 to TRBJ2-5; 10 bases align to TRBD2. The germline CDR1 and CDR2 sequences are SGHDN and FVKESK. The CDR3 has 14 residues. V dropped 7 bases and J dropped 5; count of bases not matched to a gene: 7.

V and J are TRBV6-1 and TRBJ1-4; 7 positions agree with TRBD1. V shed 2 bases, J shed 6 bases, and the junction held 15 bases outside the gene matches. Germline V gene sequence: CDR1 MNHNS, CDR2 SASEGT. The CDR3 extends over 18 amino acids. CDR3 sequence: CASSEKDTLRGVDEKLFF. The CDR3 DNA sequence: TGTGCCAGCAGTGAAAAGGATACCCTCAGGGGGGTTGATGAAAAACTGTTTTTT.

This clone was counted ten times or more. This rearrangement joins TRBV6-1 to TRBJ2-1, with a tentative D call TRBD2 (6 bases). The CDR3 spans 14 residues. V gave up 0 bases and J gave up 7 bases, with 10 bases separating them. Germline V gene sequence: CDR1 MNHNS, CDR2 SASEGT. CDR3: CASSEAGGSNEQFF. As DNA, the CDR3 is TGTGCCAGCAGTGAAGCGGGAGGTTCGAATGAGCAGTTCTTC.

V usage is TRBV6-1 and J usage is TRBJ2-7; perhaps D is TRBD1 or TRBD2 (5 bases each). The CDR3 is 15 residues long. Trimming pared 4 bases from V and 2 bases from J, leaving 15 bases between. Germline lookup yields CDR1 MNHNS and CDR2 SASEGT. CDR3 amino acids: CASSARGTPAYEQYF. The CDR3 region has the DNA TGTGCCAGCAGTGCTCGTGGGACCCCTGCCTACGAGCAGTACTTC.

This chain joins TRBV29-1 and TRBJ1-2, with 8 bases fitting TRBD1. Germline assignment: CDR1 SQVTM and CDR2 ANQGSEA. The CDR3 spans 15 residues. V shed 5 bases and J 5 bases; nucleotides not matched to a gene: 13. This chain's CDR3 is CSVIIDRGLGYGYTF. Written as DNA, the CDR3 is TGCAGCGTTATAATTGACAGGGGCCTAGGATATGGCTACACCTTC.

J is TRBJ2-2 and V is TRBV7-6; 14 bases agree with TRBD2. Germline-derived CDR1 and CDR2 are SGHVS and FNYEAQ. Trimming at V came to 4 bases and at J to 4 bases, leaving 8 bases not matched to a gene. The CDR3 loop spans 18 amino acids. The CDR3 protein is CASSSKATSGRGTGELFF. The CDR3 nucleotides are TGTGCCAGCAGCTCTAAAGCGACTAGCGGGAGGGGCACCGGGGAGCTGTTTTTT.

The CDR3 sequence: CASSLWTGGTNEKLFF. The CDR3 DNA reads as TGTGCCAGCAGCTTGTGGACAGGGGGCACGAATGAAAAACTGTTTTTT. The chain recombines TRBV7-8 with TRBJ1-4, with 11 bases lining up with TRBD1. CDR3 length: 16 amino acids. Germline trimming cut 3 bases from V and 5 bases from J; bases unmatched to any gene: 5. CDR1 is SGHVS, CDR2 FQNEAQ, per germline.